These 8 T cell receptor beta chains were all obtained from the same sample, sequenced in a study of Graves' ophthalmopathy and Graves' hyperthyroidism. TCR beta CDR3 amplification used RNA transcripts. RT-PCR was first run with HTBI primers, then multiplex PCR in a second round. MiXCR, applied by TCRdb to the multiplex PCR reads, yields one record per CDR3 protein. Of hundreds of thousands of distinct CDR3 sequences in the sample, over 20% are singletons; the top ten hold more than 5.5%. The sequenced sample was peripheral blood. The origin of the receptors is a woman aged 18-29 years with stable Graves' hyperthyroidism. Some clones in this sample may be carry-over from other donors' samples.

This clonotype showed up just once. The chain recombines TRBV2 with TRBJ2-4, with D hard to call. The CDR3 has 15 residues. V was cut by 7 bases and J by 0 bases, with 13 bases left in between. Germline loops: CDR1 SNHLY, CDR2 FYNNEI. DNA for the CDR3: TGTGCCAGCACGGAACAGTCCCTAGCCAAAAACATTCAGTACTTC. Protein: CASTEQSLAKNIQYF.

This clonotype came up a few times. The V call is TRBV29-1, the J call TRBJ2-7; D gene ambiguous. Germline V gene lookup returns CDR1 SQVTM and CDR2 ANQGSEA. V lost 4 bases, J lost 0 bases, and 7 bases lay in between. The CDR3 runs 12 residues. The CDR3 is CSVAVSSYEQYF. The CDR3 DNA is TGCAGCGTTGCGGTCAGCTCCTACGAGCAGTACTTC.

The chain has TRBV7-2 and TRBJ1-3; D remains unclear. Germline values: CDR1 SGHTA, CDR2 FQGNSA. The CDR3 spans 20 residues. V lost 3 bases, J lost 0 bases, and 24 bases lay in between. CDR3 residues: CASSFFKFEPDGSSGNTIYF. Written as DNA, the CDR3 is TGTGCCAGCAGCTTCTTTAAGTTCGAGCCCGACGGGAGCTCTGGAAACACCATATATTTT.

The V call is TRBV7-9, the J call TRBJ1-1; D not certain. Per germline, CDR1 SEHNR and CDR2 FQNEAQ (reference sequence). V shed 5 bases and J shed 4 bases, with 17 bases lying between them. This CDR3 has 15 residues. The CDR3 DNA reads as TGTGCCAGCAGCGAAGTGAGCCTCATTCGCACTGAAGCTTTCTTT. This encodes CASSEVSLIRTEAFF.

In this sample, this clonotype turned up a few times. The chain joins TRBV4-1 to TRBJ1-1; D might be TRBD1 (6 bases). Germline CDR1 MGHRA, CDR2 YSYEKL. CDR3 length: 15 residues. Trimming stripped 1 base from V and 3 bases from J, with 12 bases between. The CDR3 here is CASSQGTVGDTEAFF. Written as DNA, the CDR3 is TGCGCCAGCAGCCAAGGGACAGTTGGGGACACTGAAGCTTTCTTT.

The V gene is TRBV20-1, the J gene TRBJ2-7; tentatively, D is TRBD1 (6 bases). The germline V and J ends were trimmed by 5 bases and 0 bases, with 17 bases remaining between them. The germline CDR1 and CDR2 sequences are DFQATT and SNEGSKA (reference sequence). The CDR3 has 15 amino acids. The CDR3 loop is CSAERPGQSSYEQYF. CDR3 nucleotides: TGCAGTGCTGAGCGACCGGGACAAAGCTCCTACGAGCAGTACTTC.

J is TRBJ1-5 and V is TRBV7-8; the D gene is possibly TRBD1 (5 bases). Germline CDR1 and CDR2: SGHVS and FQNEAQ. The CDR3 extends over 13 amino acids. V was trimmed by 5 bases and J by 7 bases, leaving 12 bases between them. The CDR3 is CASSELRDQPQHF. The CDR3 DNA reads as TGTGCCAGCAGCGAACTTCGGGACCAGCCCCAGCATTTT.

The chain uses TRBV6-5 and TRBJ1-3; tentatively, D is TRBD1 (6 bases). Germline lookup yields CDR1 MNHEY and CDR2 SVGAGI. There are 14 residues in the CDR3. Trimming removed 2 bases from V and 4 bases from J, with 9 bases in between. CDR3 nucleotide sequence: TGTGCCAGCAGTTACGCTCAGGGGGGAAACACCATATATTTT. Encoded protein: CASSYAQGGNTIYF.